The rows below give T cell receptor beta chains drawn from one sample of a study of shared clonotypes between healthy human individuals. Some clones are missing from TCRdb's copy, which holds only in-frame ones; the method was immunoSEQ multiplex PCR. The sample carries 2 million to 3 million clones, about 92% recorded once. Specimen: naive CD4+ T cells sorted from blood. The receptors originated from a man younger than 35 in good health. CDR3s include the opening cysteine and the closing phenylalanine or tryptophan. D genes are given only for firm matches. Clone size is shown for a subset of rows, as once, few, many or a class of expanded clone.

D gene | clone size | J gene | V gene | CDR3 DNA | CDR3 protein
- | few | TRBJ1-5 | TRBV27 | TGTGCCAGCAGTCCCTCGGGACGGCCCCAGCCCCAGCATTTT | CASSPSGRPQPQHF
- | - | TRBJ1-1 | TRBV5-4 | TGTGCCAGCAGCTTGAAGGGTTGGAACACTGAAGCTTTCTTT | CASSLKGWNTEAFF
- | - | TRBJ2-1 | TRBV7-8 | TGTGCCAGCAGCTTTGGAGGATACAATGAGCAGTTCTTC | CASSFGGYNEQFF
TRBD2 | - | TRBJ2-3 | TRBV28 | TGTGCCAGCAGTTTGCTAGTTAGCGGGGTAGATACGCAGTATTTT | CASSLLVSGVDTQYF
- | - | TRBJ2-7 | TRBV9 | TGTGCCAGCAGCGTAGGTGGGGAGTCCTACGAGCAGTACTTC | CASSVGGESYEQYF
- | - | TRBJ2-6 | TRBV30 | TGTGCCTGGAGTGTGGAGTCTGGGGCCAACGTCCTGACTTTC | CAWSVESGANVLTF
- | - | TRBJ2-2 | TRBV30 | TGTGCCTGGAGTAAATCAACAAAGAACACCGGGGAGCTGTTTTTT | CAWSKSTKNTGELFF
- | once | TRBJ2-3 | TRBV4-1 | TGCGCCAGCAGCCCCCGGGCCACCCTCCCAGATACGCAGTATTTT | CASSPRATLPDTQYF
- | once | TRBJ2-1 | TRBV5-6 | TGTGCCAGCAGCCTTGGGGATTACAATGAGCAGTTCTTC | CASSLGDYNEQFF
- | - | TRBJ2-7 | TRBV30 | TGTGCCTGGAGTGTTTCGTACTACGAGCAGTACTTC | CAWSVSYYEQYF
- | - | TRBJ2-5 | TRBV1 | TGCACCAGCAGCCAACCTAGCGGGGCTACCCCCAAGAGAGAGACCCAGTACTTC | CTSSQPSGATPKRETQYF
TRBD2 | - | TRBJ2-7 | TRBV4-1 | TGCGCTAGCAGCCAAGATTTCGGGGAGGGCCGCCGGGTCGTCGAGCAGTACTTC | CASSQDFGEGRRVVEQYF
- | - | TRBJ2-7 | TRBV4-1 | TGCGCCAGCAGCCCAGCAATCGGGGGCCTAGCCTACGAGCAGTACTTC | CASSPAIGGLAYEQYF
TRBD1 | - | TRBJ1-6 | TRBV4-3 | TGCGCCAGCAGCCGCCGGACAGGTTCCTATAATTCACCCCTCCACTTT | CASSRRTGSYNSPLHF
- | - | TRBJ1-3 | TRBV7-9 | TGTGCCAGCAGCCGCGGGAGCTCTGGAAACACCATATATTTT | CASSRGSSGNTIYF
- | once | TRBJ2-5 | TRBV5-6 | TGTGCCAGCAGCTTGAGGCGGCAAGAGACCCAGTACTTC | CASSLRRQETQYF
- | - | TRBJ2-7 | TRBV18 | TGTGCCAGCTCACCAAGGCTAATCTACGAGCAGTACTTC | CASSPRLIYEQYF
TRBD1 | - | TRBJ1-5 | TRBV7-9 | TGTGCCAGCAGCCTCGAGGGACAGGGGGCTAGTAGCAATCAGCCCCAGCATTTT | CASSLEGQGASSNQPQHF
TRBD2 | - | TRBJ2-3 | TRBV10-3 | TGTGCCATCAGTGAAAGGCTAGCGGGGGGGACTAGCACAGATACGCAGTATTTT | CAISERLAGGTSTDTQYF
TRBD1 | - | TRBJ1-1 | TRBV6-7 | TGTGCCAGCAGTTTACCGGGACAGGGGGGCGGAAGGGCTTTCTTT | CASSLPGQGGGRAFF
- | - | TRBJ2-1 | TRBV2 | TGTGCCAGCAGACGAGGGTCCTCTAGCTCCTACAATGAGCAGTTCTTC | CASRRGSSSSYNEQFF
- | few | TRBJ1-1 | TRBV7-3 | TGTGCCAGCAGCTTCGGGGGGAACACTGAAGCTTTCTTT | CASSFGGNTEAFF
TRBD1 | - | TRBJ1-5 | TRBV2 | TGTGCCAGCAAAAGAGACAGGGGCTTAGATCAGCCCCAGCATTTT | CASKRDRGLDQPQHF
- | once | TRBJ1-3 | TRBV2 | TGTGCCAGCAGGGTGAGCTCTGGAAACACCATATATTTT | CASRVSSGNTIYF
TRBD2 | - | TRBJ2-5 | TRBV5-1 | TGCGCCAGCAGCTTGGAACTAGCGGTCCCGACCCAGTACTTC | CASSLELAVPTQYF
TRBD2 | once | TRBJ2-7 | TRBV29-1 | TGCAGCGTTGCCAGGCGACTAGCGGGTTCCTACGAGCAGTACTTC | CSVARRLAGSYEQYF
- | - | TRBJ1-1 | TRBV14 | TGTGCCAGCAGCCAGTCAGCGAACACTGAAGCTTTCTTT | CASSQSANTEAFF
TRBD2 | - | TRBJ2-5 | TRBV18 | TGTGCCAGCTCACCCCAAGGACTAGCGGGAGTGGAGACCCAGTACTTC | CASSPQGLAGVETQYF
- | - | TRBJ2-2 | TRBV15 | TGTGCCACCAGGCCCTGGGACACCGGGGAGCTGTTTTTT | CATRPWDTGELFF
- | - | TRBJ2-3 | TRBV6-5 | TGTGCCAGCAGTTTTCAGGGGACTAGCACAGATACGCAGTATTTT | CASSFQGTSTDTQYF
TRBD1 | - | TRBJ1-3 | TRBV10-2 | TGCGCCAGCCTGGACAGGGGTAGTGGATCTGGAAACACCATATATTTT | CASLDRGSGSGNTIYF
TRBD1 | - | TRBJ1-1 | TRBV19 | TGTGCCAGTAGTATTGGAACAGGGGTCATGAACACTGAAGCTTTCTTT | CASSIGTGVMNTEAFF
TRBD2 | - | TRBJ2-5 | TRBV5-4 | TGTGCCAGCAGCGGGGAGGCGGGACTAGCGGGAGACCAAGAGACCCAGTACTTC | CASSGEAGLAGDQETQYF
TRBD1 | once | TRBJ1-1 | TRBV30 | TGTGCCTGGAGTGACAGCCCAGGACAGGGGGCATGGAACACTGAAGCTTTCTTT | CAWSDSPGQGAWNTEAFF
- | - | TRBJ1-1 | TRBV4-1 | TGCGCCAGCAGCCAAGACCCCCGGGGGACTGAAGCTTTCTTT | CASSQDPRGTEAFF